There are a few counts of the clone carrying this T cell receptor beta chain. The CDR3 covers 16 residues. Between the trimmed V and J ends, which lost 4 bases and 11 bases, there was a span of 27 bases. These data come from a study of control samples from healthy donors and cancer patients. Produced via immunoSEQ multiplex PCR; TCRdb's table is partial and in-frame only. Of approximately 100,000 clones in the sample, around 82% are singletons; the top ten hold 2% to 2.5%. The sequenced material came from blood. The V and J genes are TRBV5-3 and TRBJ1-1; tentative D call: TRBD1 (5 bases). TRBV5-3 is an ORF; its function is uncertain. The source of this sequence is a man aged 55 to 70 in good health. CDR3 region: CARSPPFFHNAKGAFF. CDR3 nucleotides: TGTGCCAGAAGCCCCCCCTTTTTCCATAACGCCAAGGGGGCTTTCTTT.